The 20 T cell receptor beta chains below were found in one sample sequenced in a study of blood T cell repertoires in COVID-19. Assay used: immunoSEQ multiplex PCR; TCRdb lists only in-frame clones, some missing. The sample consists of roughly 76,000 clones, around 80% of them appearing once. The sequencing sample was made of peripheral blood. The source is a woman in her 70s with acute or convalescent COVID-19.

As for this clone: The sample holds other DNA sequences that translate to the same CDR3. V usage is TRBV18 and J usage is TRBJ1-6; the match to TRBD1 covers 9 bases. Unmatched junction bases numbered 1, after V lost 3 bases and J lost 7 bases. Germline V lookup: CDR1 KGHSH, CDR2 LQKENI. The CDR3 loop spans 14 amino acids. The DNA of the CDR3 is TGTGCCAGCTCACCGGACAGGGGAAATTCACCCCTCCACTTT. This translates into CASSPDRGNSPLHF.

The genes are TRBV7-9 and TRBJ1-2; TRBD1 aligns across 8 bases. The V gene's germline CDR1 is SEHNR and CDR2 FQNEAQ (reference sequence). V shed 11 bases and J 5 bases; nucleotides not matched to a gene: 7. The CDR3 spans 12 residues. The CDR3 nucleotides read TGTGCCGGAAAAACAGGGGGATATGGCTACACCTTC. This encodes CAGKTGGYGYTF. The variable domain in full, completed from reference TRBV7-9 and TRBJ1-2, reads DTGVSQNPRHKITKRGQNVTFRCDPISEHNRLYWYRQTLGQGPEFLTYFQNEAQLEKSRLLSDRFSAERPKGSFSTLEIQRTEQGDSAMYLCAGKTGGYGYTFGSGTRLTVV.

The chain is built from TRBV3-1 (or the pseudogene TRBV3-2) and TRBJ2-1; TRBD2 agrees at 7 bases. This CDR3 has 14 residues. J was trimmed by 7 bases and V by 4 bases; bases with no gene match: 7. CDR1 LGHDT and CDR2 YNNKEL come from the germline V gene (reference sequence). CDR3 DNA sequence: TGTGCCAGCAGCCGGGACTACCGGTCTAATGAGCAGTTCTTC. Its translation is CASSRDYRSNEQFF.

The genes are TRBV7-2 and TRBJ1-2; tentative D call: TRBD1 (6 bases). This CDR3 contains 14 residues. V lost 4 bases and J 0 bases, leaving 9 bases between the germline ends. Germline V gives CDR1 SGHTA, CDR2 FQGNSA. This CDR3 reads CASSSQGTNYGYTF. CDR3 nucleotide sequence: TGTGCCAGCAGCTCACAGGGCACTAACTATGGCTACACCTTC.

This chain links TRBV5-1 with TRBJ1-1, with TRBD1 identical over 11 bases. The J segment lost 3 bases and the V segment lost 4 bases, leaving 8 bases of the junction unmatched. CDR1 and CDR2 (germline): SGHRS, YFSETQ. CDR3 size: 16 residues. CDR3 in amino acids: CASSQKDRGLDTEAFF. CDR3 coding DNA: TGCGCCAGCAGCCAGAAGGACAGGGGGCTTGACACTGAAGCTTTCTTT.

The V call is TRBV7-9, the J call TRBJ2-7; a possible D gene is TRBD1 (6 bases). This CDR3 spans 12 amino acids. In germline, CDR1 is SEHNR, CDR2 FQNEAQ (reference sequence). V was shortened by 11 bases and J by 3 bases, with 14 bases between the two germline ends. The CDR3 DNA sequence: TGTGCCCCGGGATCAGGGGACTACGAGCAGTACTTC. Encoded protein: CAPGSGDYEQYF. Variable domain in full (rest from reference TRBV7-9 and TRBJ2-7): DTGVSQNPRHKITKRGQNVTFRCDPISEHNRLYWYRQTLGQGPEFLTYFQNEAQLEKSRLLSDRFSAERPKGSFSTLEIQRTEQGDSAMYLCAPGSGDYEQYFGPGTRLTVT.

This clone was seen a handful of times. The gene calls are TRBV7-3 and TRBJ1-1; D is possibly TRBD1 (6 bases). Trimming shortened V by 4 bases and J by 1 base, and 10 bases separated the two germline ends. Per the germline V gene, CDR1 is SGHTA and CDR2 is FQGTGA. The CDR3 has 14 amino acids. CDR3 protein: CASSSIGGNTEAFF. For the CDR3, the DNA is TGTGCCAGCAGCTCCATAGGGGGGAACACTGAAGCTTTCTTT.

The gene calls are TRBV4-1 and TRBJ2-2; 9 bases agree with TRBD2. The germline gives CDR1 MGHRA, CDR2 YSYEKL. This CDR3 comprises 17 residues. V lost 1 base, J lost 3 bases, and 6 bases stayed unmatched. Here the CDR3 reads CASSQVFLAGHTGELFF. In nucleotides, the CDR3 is TGCGCCAGCAGCCAAGTTTTTCTAGCGGGACACACCGGGGAGCTGTTTTTT.

This clone was found once. The chain links TRBV9 to TRBJ1-2; D is unresolved. Trimming stripped 7 bases from V and 2 bases from J, with 6 bases between. The CDR3 totals 11 residues. Germline CDR1 reads SGDLS; CDR2 reads YYNGEE. The chain's CDR3 is CASGDNYGYTF. CDR3 bases: TGTGCCAGCGGAGACAACTATGGCTACACCTTC.

The chain has TRBV29-1 and TRBJ2-5; 7 bases map to TRBD1. The CDR3 covers 14 residues. The germline V gene encodes CDR1 SQVTM and CDR2 ANQGSEA. The V gene end was trimmed by 5 bases and the J gene end by 5 bases; junction bases not matched to a gene: 11. CDR3 protein: CSVPDRVERETQYF. As DNA, the CDR3 is TGCAGCGTTCCCGACAGGGTAGAGAGGGAGACCCAGTACTTC.

The J gene is TRBJ1-2, the V gene TRBV3-1 (or the pseudogene TRBV3-2); no firm D call. V dropped 0 bases and J dropped 7 bases, with 15 bases sitting between them. Per the germline V gene, CDR1 is LGHDT and CDR2 is YNNKEL (reference sequence). This CDR3 has 15 residues. CDR3 nucleotides: TGTGCCAGCAGCCAAGAATCAGTGGCGGCGGGTGGCTACACCTTC. Amino acid sequence: CASSQESVAAGGYTF.

This clone was seen only a few times. The chain employs TRBV7-3 and TRBJ2-2, with D possibly being TRBD1 (5 bases). Trimming removed 3 bases from V and 8 bases from J, with 13 bases in between. Germline-derived CDR1 and CDR2 are SGHTA and FQGTGA. There are 14 residues in the CDR3. The CDR3 coding sequence is TGTGCCAGCAGCTTGTCTGGGGCCGAGGGGGAGCTGTTTTTT. Protein product: CASSLSGAEGELFF.

The chain couples TRBV14 to TRBJ1-2; TRBD1 aligns across 9 bases. The V gene end was trimmed by 1 base and the J gene end by 4 bases; junction bases not matched to a gene: 7. Germline-derived CDR1 and CDR2 are SGHDN and FVKESK. The CDR3 loop spans 16 amino acids. The CDR3 protein is CASSQATGGLFYGYTF. In DNA form, the CDR3 reads TGTGCCAGCAGCCAAGCTACAGGGGGCCTTTTCTATGGCTACACCTTC. Full variable domain (outside the CDR3, taken from reference TRBV14 and TRBJ1-2): EAGVTQFPSHSVIEKGQTVTLRCDPISGHDNLYWYRRVMGKEIKFLLHFVKESKQDESGMPNNRFLAERTGGTYSTLKVQPAELEDSGVYFCASSQATGGLFYGYTFGSGTRLTVV.

The chain recombines TRBV6-2 or TRBV6-3 with TRBJ2-1; 9 positions match TRBD2. CDR3 length: 16 amino acids. Trimming took 0 bases from V and 5 from J; bases not matched to a gene: 5. CDR1 is MNHEY, CDR2 SVGEGT, per germline. CDR3 DNA: TGTGCCAGCAGTTACTCTGGCGGGAGGGCGGACAATGAGCAGTTCTTC. This sequence encodes CASSYSGGRADNEQFF.

The J gene is TRBJ1-2, the V gene TRBV19; D is possibly TRBD1 (6 bases). V dropped 7 bases and J dropped 2 bases, with 17 bases sitting between them. The CDR3 runs 15 residues. The V gene's germline CDR1 is LNHDA and CDR2 SQIVND (reference sequence). This CDR3 is CASTDSGGLNYGYTF. The CDR3 DNA is TGTGCCAGTACGGACAGCGGGGGATTAAACTATGGCTACACCTTC.

This clone was seen more than once but under ten times. The V and J genes are TRBV10-2 and TRBJ1-4; TRBD1 agrees at 8 bases. V was pared by 5 bases and J by 8 bases, with 7 bases of the junction left unmatched. CDR3 length: 14 amino acids. The germline gives CDR1 WSHSY, CDR2 SAAADI. The CDR3 reads CASSLDRVGEKLFF. Here the CDR3 DNA reads TGCGCCAGCAGTCTGGACAGGGTTGGCGAAAAACTGTTTTTT.

The rearrangement uses TRBV19 and TRBJ1-3; possible D gene TRBD1, 5 bases. Trimming stripped 3 bases from V and 4 bases from J, with 16 bases between. Per germline, CDR1 LNHDA and CDR2 SQIVND (reference sequence). This CDR3 has 16 amino acids. As DNA, the CDR3 is TGTGCCAGTAGTATCCTCGGCTCAGGGCGCGGAAACACCATATATTTT. Protein product: CASSILGSGRGNTIYF.

V and J are TRBV11-2 and TRBJ2-2; 10 positions agree with TRBD1. The germline V gene has CDR1 SGHAT and CDR2 FQNNGV. CDR3 length equals 16 residues. Losses at the gene ends were 5 bases for V and 1 base for J; bases not matched to a gene: 4. This CDR3 is CASSRQGARNTGELFF. Written as DNA, the CDR3 is TGTGCCAGCAGCCGACAGGGGGCACGGAACACCGGGGAGCTGTTTTTT.

The chain has TRBV19 and TRBJ2-2; TRBD1 might be the D (6 bases). The V and J ends lost 5 bases and 2 bases respectively, with 9 bases between them. The germline V gene has CDR1 LNHDA and CDR2 SQIVND (reference sequence). The CDR3 runs to 14 residues. The CDR3 loop reads CASSVQGNTGELFF. In DNA, the CDR3 is TGTGCCAGTAGTGTACAGGGAAACACCGGGGAGCTGTTTTTT.

The gene calls are TRBV19 and TRBJ2-7; 7 bases are a match to TRBD1. Germline CDR1 reads LNHDA; CDR2 reads SQIVND (reference sequence). The CDR3 extends over 15 amino acids. The J segment lost 2 bases and the V segment lost 8 bases, leaving 12 bases of the junction unmatched. The CDR3 protein is CASGKTWDSTYEQYF. The DNA of the CDR3 is TGTGCCAGTGGCAAGACCTGGGACAGTACCTACGAGCAGTACTTC.